The 24 T cell receptor beta chains in this list originate from one sample, sequenced in a study of beta chain features in type 1 diabetes listed by TCRdb under 2018. Overall study results and their limits: A moderate but significant shortening of TCRB CDR3 length was observed in type 1 diabetes patients in all four CD4+ subsets.

Their antigens remain unidentified. The receptor library was made with the immunoSEQ multiplex PCR assay. The entire amount of isolated RNA was reverse transcribed using the High Capacity cDNA Reverse Transcription Kit, so the sequenced TCRB transcripts were expressed ones. TCRdb limited this immuneACCESS table to in-frame rearrangements with V and J called. A share of clones is missing; checked studies link under half to unresolved V genes, and the rest is unexplained. Recorded for this sample are fewer than 450,000 clones; 13% of them occurred a single time. 0.015% of the sample is taken by the ten largest. Material for sequencing was naive CD4+ T cells from blood. The intended sense of this specimen's cell subset or site label: true naive CD4+ T cells. The origin of the receptors is a young woman with type 1 diabetes.

This clone has only a few counts. The chain combines TRBV30 with TRBJ2-1; the match to TRBD1 covers 10 bases. After removal of 1 base from V and 3 bases from J, the junction contained 9 bases not matched to a gene. There are 17 residues in the CDR3. CDR1 is GTSNPN, CDR2 SVGIG, per germline (reference sequence). This CDR3 reads CAWSALRQGAFYNEQFF. In DNA form, the CDR3 reads TGTGCCTGGAGTGCCCTCCGACAGGGGGCCTTCTACAATGAGCAGTTCTTC. Full variable domain (rest looked up from reference TRBV30 and TRBJ2-1): SQTIHQWPATLVQPVGSPLSLECTVEGTSNPNLYWYRQAAGRGLQLLFYSVGIGQISSEVPQNLSASRPQDRQFILSSKKLLLSDSGFYLCAWSALRQGAFYNEQFFGPGTRLTVL.

This clone appeared a few times. This sample also contains other DNA sequences that code for the same CDR3. This chain uses TRBV29-1 with TRBJ2-3, with D possibly being TRBD1 (5 bases). This CDR3 spans 12 amino acids. V lost 2 bases to trimming and J lost 3 bases, with 6 bases between them. Looked up from germline, CDR1 is SQVTM and CDR2 is ANQGSEA. The CDR3 nucleotides read TGCAGCGTTGAAAGGGGTACAGATACGCAGTATTTT. Translated: CSVERGTDTQYF.

This clone has just a few counts. V is TRBV28 and J is TRBJ1-5; 7 bases fit TRBD1. The ends lost 6 bases at V and 4 bases at J; junction bases unmatched: 12. Germline values: CDR1 MDHEN, CDR2 SYDVKM. The CDR3 loop spans 16 amino acids. The CDR3 sequence is CASSARPGQKNQPQHF. Written as DNA, the CDR3 is TGTGCCAGCAGCGCCCGGCCGGGACAGAAAAATCAGCCCCAGCATTTT. Full variable domain (outside the CDR3, taken from reference TRBV28 and TRBJ1-5): DVKVTQSSRYLVKRTGEKVFLECVQDMDHENMFWYRQDPGLGLRLIYFSYDVKMKEKGDIPEGYSVSREKKERFSLILESASTNQTSMYLCASSARPGQKNQPQHFGDGTRLSIL.

This chain joins TRBV7-2 and TRBJ2-3; 8 bases map to TRBD2. The V gene's germline CDR1 is SGHTA and CDR2 FQGNSA. CDR3 length equals 16 residues. The V and J ends lost 1 base and 6 bases, in that order; junction bases with no gene match: 9. For the CDR3, the DNA is TGTGCCAGCAGCTTAGGGTCGGGAGGGTTGGGGGATACGCAGTATTTT. It codes for CASSLGSGGLGDTQYF.

This clone was found once. The V call is TRBV11-2, the J call TRBJ2-1; tentatively, D is TRBD1 (6 bases). Germline loops: CDR1 SGHAT, CDR2 FQNNGV. The length of the CDR3 is 13 residues. Trimming pared 5 bases from V and 15 bases from J, leaving 20 bases between. The CDR3 spells CASSPPGIGGRFF. The CDR3 DNA follows: TGTGCCAGCAGCCCCCCCGGGATAGGGGGTAGGTTCTTC. The whole variable domain, filled in from reference TRBV11-2 and TRBJ2-1, reads EAGVAQSPRYKIIEKRQSVAFWCNPISGHATLYWYQQILGQGPKLLIQFQNNGVVDDSQLPKDRFSAERLKGVDSTLKIQPAKLEDSAVYLCASSPPGIGGRFFGPGTRLTVL.

The V gene is TRBV5-4, the J gene TRBJ2-4; a weak D match, TRBD2 (5 bases). With 4 bases removed from V and 0 bases from J, the gap between germline ends came to 14 bases. The germline V gene has CDR1 SGHNT and CDR2 YYREEE (reference sequence). The CDR3 contains 16 residues. The CDR3 sequence is CASSMTNSLAKNIQYF. CDR3 nucleotides: TGTGCCAGCAGCATGACTAACTCACTAGCCAAAAACATTCAGTACTTC.

This clone occurred a few times. The chain employs TRBV4-3 and TRBJ2-1, with a possible D match to TRBD2 (5 bases). CDR1 LGHNA and CDR2 YSLEER come from the germline V gene. The V gene lost 0 bases and the J gene lost 2 bases, with 14 bases spanning the gap. There are 17 residues in the CDR3. CDR3 nucleotide sequence: TGCGCCAGCAGCCAAGACCTACAGCGGAGAACCTACAATGAGCAGTTCTTC. It specifies CASSQDLQRRTYNEQFF.

This chain joins TRBV7-9 and TRBJ1-1, with D hard to call. This CDR3 region has 13 residues. From germline, CDR1 is SEHNR and CDR2 FQNEAQ (reference sequence). V was cut by 4 bases and J by 0 bases, with 6 bases left in between. The CDR3 protein is CASSSQVNTEAFF. The DNA of the CDR3 is TGTGCCAGCAGCTCCCAGGTGAACACTGAAGCTTTCTTT. Drawing the rest from reference TRBV7-9 and TRBJ1-1, the complete variable domain is DTGVSQNPRHKITKRGQNVTFRCDPISEHNRLYWYRQTLGQGPEFLTYFQNEAQLEKSRLLSDRFSAERPKGSFSTLEIQRTEQGDSAMYLCASSSQVNTEAFFGQGTRLTVV.

This clone was seen more than once but under ten times. J is TRBJ2-3 and V is TRBV30, with 11 bases matching TRBD2. In germline, CDR1 is GTSNPN, CDR2 SVGIG (reference sequence). This CDR3 region has 14 residues. CDR3 sequence reads: CAYTSGRGTDTQYF. CDR3 DNA sequence: TGTGCTTATACTAGCGGGAGAGGCACAGATACGCAGTATTTT.

A word on this clone: Other DNA sequences in the same sample also yield this CDR3. This CDR3 is CASSVGVSSYNEQFF. CDR3 DNA: TGTGCCAGCAGCGTTGGAGTAAGCAGCTACAATGAGCAGTTCTTC. V and J are TRBV9 and TRBJ2-1; D ambiguous. The V end was cut by 2 bases, the J end by 3 bases, with 12 bases between. The CDR3 totals 15 residues. In germline, CDR1 is SGDLS, CDR2 YYNGEE.

The table lists this clone with a few counts. This rearrangement joins TRBV6-6 to TRBJ2-2, with D tentatively TRBD2 (6 bases). This CDR3 has 14 residues. V dropped 9 bases and J dropped 4 bases, with 15 bases sitting between them. Germline values: CDR1 MNHNY, CDR2 SVGAGI (reference sequence). The CDR3 reads CASWGVAGTGELFF. The CDR3 bases are TGTGCCAGTTGGGGGGTGGCGGGCACCGGGGAGCTGTTTTTT.

This chain uses TRBV2 with TRBJ2-3; TRBD2 might be the D (6 bases). Germline V gene sequence: CDR1 SNHLY, CDR2 FYNNEI. CDR3 length equals 12 residues. The V end was cut by 1 base, the J end by 8 bases, with 7 bases between. CDR3 residues: CASSEGRGTQYF. CDR3 in DNA: TGTGCCAGCAGTGAAGGGCGGGGTACGCAGTATTTT. The full variable domain, in which reference TRBV2 and TRBJ2-3 provide the parts outside the CDR3, is EPEVTQTPSHQVTQMGQEVILRCVPISNHLYFYWYRQILGQKVEFLVSFYNNEISEKSEIFDDQFSVERPDGSNFTLKIRSTKLEDSAMYFCASSEGRGTQYFGPGTRLTVL.

This chain links TRBV19 with TRBJ2-2, with 13 bases lining up with TRBD2. V was clipped by 10 bases and J by 7 bases; unmatched bases: 12. The CDR3 contains 16 residues. Germline V lookup: CDR1 LNHDA, CDR2 SQIVND (reference sequence). Here the CDR3 reads CATRRGTSGMIGELFF. The DNA of the CDR3 is TGTGCCACCCGGAGGGGGACTAGCGGGATGATCGGGGAGCTGTTTTTT.

This chain joins TRBV7-8 and TRBJ2-7; 8 bases are a match to TRBD2. Germline values: CDR1 SGHVS, CDR2 FQNEAQ. V dropped 1 base and J dropped 6; count of bases not matched to a gene: 5. This CDR3 spans 14 amino acids. The CDR3 sequence: CASSLGGLVSEQYV. The CDR3 nucleotides are TGTGCCAGCAGCTTAGGGGGACTAGTAAGCGAGCAGTACGTC.

The chain is built from TRBV27 and TRBJ2-7; 10 nucleotides agree with TRBD2. V lost 2 bases, J lost 5 bases, and 3 bases stayed unmatched. Per germline, CDR1 MNHEY and CDR2 SMNVEV (reference sequence). This CDR3 region has 14 residues. The DNA for the CDR3 is TGTGCCAGCAGTTTAAGGCTAGCGGGAGACGAGCAGTACTTC. Amino acid sequence: CASSLRLAGDEQYF.

The chain carries TRBV29-1 and TRBJ1-1; a possible D gene is TRBD1 (6 bases). Germline V CDR1 and CDR2: SQVTM, ANQGSEA. V dropped 6 bases and J dropped 0 bases, with 14 bases sitting between them. CDR3 size: 14 residues. The CDR3 is CSVALRTVNTEAFF. The CDR3 DNA reads TGCAGCGTGGCACTCCGGACAGTGAACACTGAAGCTTTCTTT.

The chain joins TRBV29-1 to TRBJ1-2; the match to TRBD1 covers 9 bases. Germline trimming cut 0 bases from V and 7 bases from J; bases unmatched to any gene: 15. Germline assignment: CDR1 SQVTM and CDR2 ANQGSEA. This CDR3 region has 17 residues. This CDR3 is CSVEEAGTGPSGGGYTF. The CDR3 DNA sequence: TGCAGCGTTGAAGAGGCAGGGACAGGGCCTTCTGGGGGTGGCTACACCTTC.

This clone occurred a few times. This specimen includes other DNA sequences encoding the same CDR3. The chain is built from TRBV7-9 and TRBJ1-1; D ambiguous. The CDR3 has 13 amino acids. Germline V gene data show CDR1 as SEHNR and CDR2 as FQNEAQ (reference sequence). Trimming removed 3 bases at V and 0 bases at J, with 5 bases between. CDR3 DNA: TGTGCCAGCAGCTTCACAGTGAACACTGAAGCTTTCTTT. Amino acids: CASSFTVNTEAFF.

This clone was observed a handful of times. CDR3 amino acids: CASSSGLAGIYEQYF. The CDR3 DNA reads as TGTGCCAGCAGCAGCGGACTAGCGGGAATCTACGAGCAGTACTTC. The chain carries TRBV5-4 and TRBJ2-7; TRBD2 matches 12 bases. CDR1 and CDR2 from the germline V gene are SGHNT and YYREEE (reference sequence). Germline trimming cut 4 bases from V and 3 bases from J; bases unmatched to any gene: 5. The CDR3 contains 15 residues.

This clone came up a few times. V usage is TRBV4-3 and J usage is TRBJ2-3; 9 bases align to TRBD2. CDR1 is LGHNA, CDR2 YSLEER, per germline. Trimming cost V 3 bases and J 3 bases; bases outside gene matches: 10. This CDR3 contains 17 residues. CDR3 amino acids: CASSHKGTSSRTDTQYF. Here the CDR3 DNA reads TGCGCCAGCAGCCATAAAGGGACTAGCAGTCGTACAGATACGCAGTATTTT.

The chain carries TRBV5-1 and TRBJ1-1; 8 nucleotides align to TRBD1. V shed 4 bases, J shed 1 base, and the junction held 3 bases outside the gene matches. Per the germline V gene, CDR1 is SGHRS and CDR2 is YFSETQ. There are 14 residues in the CDR3. The CDR3 region has the DNA TGCGCCAGCAGCCGGGACAGGTCGAACACTGAAGCTTTCTTT. This gives the protein CASSRDRSNTEAFF.

The chain couples TRBV5-1 to TRBJ1-2; 9 bases match TRBD1. The CDR3 has 16 residues. From germline, CDR1 is SGHRS and CDR2 YFSETQ. The J segment lost 5 bases and the V segment lost 4 bases, leaving 12 bases of the junction unmatched. The CDR3 reads CASSQTGTGTGYGYTF. The CDR3 DNA is TGCGCCAGCAGCCAGACCGGGACAGGGACGGGATATGGCTACACCTTC.

The chain recombines TRBV19 with TRBJ1-2; D not resolved. Germline-derived CDR1 and CDR2 are LNHDA and SQIVND (reference sequence). V gave up 0 bases and J gave up 0 bases, with 11 bases separating them. The CDR3 has 16 residues. For the CDR3, the DNA is TGTGCCAGTAGTATAGATCCGAGAGGAACTAACTATGGCTACACCTTC. Protein sequence: CASSIDPRGTNYGYTF.

J is TRBJ1-4 and V is TRBV6-5; D possibly corresponds to TRBD1 (5 bases). V was shortened by 0 bases and J by 11 bases, with 13 bases between the two germline ends. CDR3 size: 14 residues. In germline, CDR1 is MNHEY, CDR2 SVGAGI. CDR3 loop: CASSYSLTETKLFF. CDR3 coding DNA: TGTGCCAGCAGTTACTCTTTGACAGAGACCAAACTGTTTTTT.